This is a list of T cell receptor beta chains from one sample in a study of cytomegalovirus exposure and HLA in healthy donors. The data were produced by immunoSEQ multiplex PCR, yet TCRdb's version contains in-frame clones alone and is incomplete. The table records about 160,000 clones, roughly 91% of them present only once. The sample comprised PBMCs. The receptors here all came from a man younger than 35 in good health and CMV-seronegative. Both conserved end residues are part of each CDR3. The D gene is left open where the match is weak.

TRBJ1-1 | TRBD1 | TRBV29-1 | CSVERDSLAYTEAFF
TRBJ2-1 | TRBD2 | TRBV5-4 | CASSRIAGDNNEQFF
TRBJ2-7 | TRBD2 | TRBV6-5 | CASTSGRTYEQYF
TRBJ2-7 | TRBD1 | TRBV27 | CASTKGTGAGEQYF
TRBJ2-7 | TRBD1 | TRBV27 | CASSSIAGQGDEQYF
TRBJ2-5 | NA | TRBV6-5 | CASSYLDSEETQYF
TRBJ2-7 | TRBD1 | TRBV14 | CASSPQGDYEQYF
TRBJ1-2 | TRBD1 | TRBV5-1 | CASSHGQGRGDGYTF
TRBJ1-2 | TRBD1 | TRBV5-1 | CASSFDREGYTF
TRBJ1-5 | TRBD1 | TRBV25-1 | CASSELGTGDFRNQPQHF
TRBJ2-7 | TRBD2 | TRBV4-2 | CASSQNSGSSDEQYF
TRBJ1-6 | NA | TRBV28 | CASSLTGSNSPLHF
TRBJ1-2 | NA | TRBV13 | CASSLGSGNYGYTF
TRBJ1-5 | NA | TRBV27 | CASSLGANQPQHF
TRBJ2-2 | TRBD1 | TRBV6-6 | CASSTEGQAFRGELFF
TRBJ2-1 | NA | TRBV6-5 | CASSYSRHNEQFF
TRBJ2-3 | NA | TRBV7-9 | CASSYALGTDTQYF
TRBJ1-3 | NA | TRBV30 | CAWSEGTGYSGNTIYF
TRBJ2-1 | TRBD2 | TRBV11-2 | CASVLRASGGMGSYNEQFF
TRBJ2-7 | TRBD1 | TRBV28 | CASGTGTGVGEQYF